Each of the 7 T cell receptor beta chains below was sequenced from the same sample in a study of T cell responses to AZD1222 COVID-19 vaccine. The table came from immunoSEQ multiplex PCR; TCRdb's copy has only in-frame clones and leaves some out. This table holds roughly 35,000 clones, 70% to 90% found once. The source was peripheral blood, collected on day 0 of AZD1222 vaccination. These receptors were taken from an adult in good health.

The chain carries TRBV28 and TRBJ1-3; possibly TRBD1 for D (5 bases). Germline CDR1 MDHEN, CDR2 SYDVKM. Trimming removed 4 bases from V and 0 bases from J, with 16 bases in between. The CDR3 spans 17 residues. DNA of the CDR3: TGTGCCAGCAGTTCCCCTGTAGGGACGAGCTCTGGAAACACCATATATTTT. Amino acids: CASSSPVGTSSGNTIYF.

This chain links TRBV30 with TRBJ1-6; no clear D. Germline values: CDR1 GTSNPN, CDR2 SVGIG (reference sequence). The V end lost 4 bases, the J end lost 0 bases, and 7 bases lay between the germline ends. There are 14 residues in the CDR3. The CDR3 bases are TGTGCCTGGACAGTGAGCTCCTATAATTCACCCCTCCACTTT. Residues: CAWTVSSYNSPLHF.

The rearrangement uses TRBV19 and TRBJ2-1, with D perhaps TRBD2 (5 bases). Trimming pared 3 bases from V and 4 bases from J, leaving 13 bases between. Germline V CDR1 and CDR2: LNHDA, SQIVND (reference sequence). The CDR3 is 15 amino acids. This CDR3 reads CASSIMSGPYNEQFF. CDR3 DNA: TGTGCCAGTAGTATCATGAGCGGCCCTTACAATGAGCAGTTCTTC.

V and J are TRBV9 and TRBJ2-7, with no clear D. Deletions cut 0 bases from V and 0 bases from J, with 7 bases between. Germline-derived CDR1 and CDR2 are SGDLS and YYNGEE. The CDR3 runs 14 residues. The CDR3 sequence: CASSVAVSSYEQYF. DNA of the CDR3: TGTGCCAGCAGCGTAGCGGTCAGCTCCTACGAGCAGTACTTC.

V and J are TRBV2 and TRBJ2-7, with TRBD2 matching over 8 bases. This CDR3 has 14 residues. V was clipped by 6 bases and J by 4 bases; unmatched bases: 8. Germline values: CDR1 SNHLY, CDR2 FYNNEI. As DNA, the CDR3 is TGTGCCAGCAGGCGTGGTAGCGGGACTTACGAGCAGTACTTC. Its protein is CASRRGSGTYEQYF.

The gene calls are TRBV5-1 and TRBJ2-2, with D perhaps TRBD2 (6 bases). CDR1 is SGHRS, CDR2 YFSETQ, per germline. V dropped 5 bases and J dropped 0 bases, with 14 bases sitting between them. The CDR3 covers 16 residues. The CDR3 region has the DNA TGCGCCAGCAGTCGGGGGAGTGGGCCGAACACCGGGGAGCTGTTTTTT. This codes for CASSRGSGPNTGELFF.

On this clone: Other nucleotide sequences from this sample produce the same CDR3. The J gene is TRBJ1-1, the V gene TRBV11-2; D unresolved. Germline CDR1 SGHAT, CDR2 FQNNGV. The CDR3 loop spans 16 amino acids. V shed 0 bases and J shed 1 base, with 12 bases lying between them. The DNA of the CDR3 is TGTGCCAGCAGCTTAGAGTTCGGAGCACGGAACACTGAAGCTTTCTTT. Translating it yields CASSLEFGARNTEAFF. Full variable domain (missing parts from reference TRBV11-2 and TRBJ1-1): EAGVAQSPRYKIIEKRQSVAFWCNPISGHATLYWYQQILGQGPKLLIQFQNNGVVDDSQLPKDRFSAERLKGVDSTLKIQPAKLEDSAVYLCASSLEFGARNTEAFFGQGTRLTVV.